The following is a T cell receptor (beta chain) sequence with its context. Germline V gene data show CDR1 as MGHRA and CDR2 as YSYEKL. The CDR3 runs 17 residues. J gave up 2 bases and V 0 bases, and 8 bases lay outside the gene matches. The data stem from a study of blood T cell repertoires in COVID-19. As for the study in general: COVID-19 samples collected from the United States, Italy and Spain covered acute and convalescent phases. Sources were T cells, B-cell-depleted T cells, or PBMCs; the material itself was cDNA or gDNA.

Study processing details: From reference gene primer amplification, estimates of nucleated cell counts were derived. Repertoires were generated with immunoSEQ multiplex PCR, while TCRdb's copy carries only in-frame clones and drops some. V and J calls and clone size are as listed in that table; D and trimming were resolved from the DNA. The table includes 150,000 to 200,000 clones, roughly 90% detected once. Sequenced material: peripheral blood. This chain joins TRBV4-1 and TRBJ2-3; 7 bases match TRBD2. The TCR originated in a man in his 60s with active or convalescent COVID-19. The CDR3 spells CASSQDGLAGATDTQYF. The CDR3 nucleotides read TGCGCCAGCAGCCAAGATGGGTTGGCGGGAGCCACAGATACGCAGTATTTT.